This T cell receptor (beta chain) was sequenced during a study of CD8 T cells in ankylosing spondylitis. TCRdb passed the 5' RACE reads through MiXCR, listing each CDR3 protein once. The data contain approximately 100,000 distinct CDR3 sequences, around 24% of them singletons. A few counts support this clonotype. This CDR3 is built from 16 residues. Per the germline V gene, CDR1 is SEHNR and CDR2 is FQNEAQ (reference sequence). V lost 2 bases to trimming and J lost 1 base, with 12 bases between them. The chain employs TRBV7-9 and TRBJ2-1; a possible D gene is TRBD2 (6 bases). Sequencing used synovial fluid, either unsorted or a sorted T cell fraction (not recorded which). This TCR was sampled from a male donor with ankylosing spondylitis. The CDR3 DNA follows: TGTGCCAGCAGCTTATGGGGAGGCCTATCCTACAATGAGCAGTTCTTC. This translates into CASSLWGGLSYNEQFF.